The present T cell receptor beta chain was sequenced within a study of control samples from healthy donors and cancer patients (dated by TCRdb to about 2020). Libraries were constructed by the immunoSEQ multiplex PCR assay. Entries here come from immuneACCESS through TCRdb and include only in-frame sequences with V and J called. Some clones fail to appear in such tables; in the studies checked, an unresolved V gene covers under half of the shortfall, and the cause of the remainder is unknown. This sample lists approximately 150,000 clones; roughly nine tenths were detected once. Around 4.6% of the sample lies in the top ten. Of note for this clone: Its antigen remains unidentified. No per-base quality is available; no much larger clone lies one base away.

The germline V gene (reference sequence) supplies CDR1 DFQATT and CDR2 SNEGSKA. The trim is 3 bases for V and 3 bases for J, with a gap of 9 bases between the germline ends. The CDR3 covers 13 residues, taking in both the cysteine and the phenylalanine. Only the CDR3 part of the read is kept: 39 bases, read in frame from the first base. The chain links TRBV20-1 with TRBJ1-5, with the D gene too uncertain to name. The sample consisted of blood. The origin of this receptor is a man aged 30 to 39 in good health. In nucleotides, the sequence is TGCAGTGCTAGTGTAGGTCCCAATCAGCCCCAGCATTTT. This encodes CSASVGPNQPQHF.